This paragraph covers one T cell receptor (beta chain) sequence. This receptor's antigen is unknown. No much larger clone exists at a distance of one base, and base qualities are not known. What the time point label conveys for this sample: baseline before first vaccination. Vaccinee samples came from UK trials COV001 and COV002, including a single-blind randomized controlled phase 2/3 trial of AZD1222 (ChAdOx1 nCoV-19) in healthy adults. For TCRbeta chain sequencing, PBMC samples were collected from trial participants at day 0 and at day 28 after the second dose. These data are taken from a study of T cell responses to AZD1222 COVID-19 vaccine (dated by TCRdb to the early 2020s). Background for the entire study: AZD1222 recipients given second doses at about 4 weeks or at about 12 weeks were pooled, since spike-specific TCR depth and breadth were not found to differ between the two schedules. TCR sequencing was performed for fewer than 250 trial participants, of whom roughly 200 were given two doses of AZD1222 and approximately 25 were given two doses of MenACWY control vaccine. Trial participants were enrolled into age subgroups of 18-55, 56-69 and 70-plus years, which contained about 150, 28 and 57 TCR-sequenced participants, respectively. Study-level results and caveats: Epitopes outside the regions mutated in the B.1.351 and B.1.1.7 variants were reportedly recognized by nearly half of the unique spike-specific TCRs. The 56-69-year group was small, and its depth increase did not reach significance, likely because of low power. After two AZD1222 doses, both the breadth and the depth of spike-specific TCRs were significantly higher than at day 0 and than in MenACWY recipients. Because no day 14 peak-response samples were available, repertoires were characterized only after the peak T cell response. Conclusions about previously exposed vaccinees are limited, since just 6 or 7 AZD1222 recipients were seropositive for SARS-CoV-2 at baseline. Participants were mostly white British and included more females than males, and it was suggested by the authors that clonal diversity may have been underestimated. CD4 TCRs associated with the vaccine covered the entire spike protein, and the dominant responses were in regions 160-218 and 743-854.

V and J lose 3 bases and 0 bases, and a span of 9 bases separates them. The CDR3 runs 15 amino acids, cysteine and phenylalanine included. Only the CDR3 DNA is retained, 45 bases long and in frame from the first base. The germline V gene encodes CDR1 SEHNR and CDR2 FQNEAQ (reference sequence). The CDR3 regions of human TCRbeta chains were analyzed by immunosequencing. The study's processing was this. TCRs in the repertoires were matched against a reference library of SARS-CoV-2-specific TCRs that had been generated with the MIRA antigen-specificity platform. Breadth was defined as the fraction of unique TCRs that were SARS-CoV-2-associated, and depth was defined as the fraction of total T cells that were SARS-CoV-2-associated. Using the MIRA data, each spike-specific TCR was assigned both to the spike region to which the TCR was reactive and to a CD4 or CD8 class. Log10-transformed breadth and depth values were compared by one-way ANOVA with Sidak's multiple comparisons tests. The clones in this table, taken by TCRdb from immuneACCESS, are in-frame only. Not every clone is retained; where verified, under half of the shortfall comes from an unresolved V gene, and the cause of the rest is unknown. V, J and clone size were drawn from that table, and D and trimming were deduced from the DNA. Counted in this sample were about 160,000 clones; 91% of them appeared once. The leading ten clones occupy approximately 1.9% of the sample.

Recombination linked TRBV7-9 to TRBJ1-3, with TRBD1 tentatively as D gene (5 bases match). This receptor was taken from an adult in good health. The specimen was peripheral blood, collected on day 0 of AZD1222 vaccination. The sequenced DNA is TGTGCCAGCAGCTTGGGACGTCCCTCTGGAAACACCATATATTTT. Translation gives CASSLGRPSGNTIYF.